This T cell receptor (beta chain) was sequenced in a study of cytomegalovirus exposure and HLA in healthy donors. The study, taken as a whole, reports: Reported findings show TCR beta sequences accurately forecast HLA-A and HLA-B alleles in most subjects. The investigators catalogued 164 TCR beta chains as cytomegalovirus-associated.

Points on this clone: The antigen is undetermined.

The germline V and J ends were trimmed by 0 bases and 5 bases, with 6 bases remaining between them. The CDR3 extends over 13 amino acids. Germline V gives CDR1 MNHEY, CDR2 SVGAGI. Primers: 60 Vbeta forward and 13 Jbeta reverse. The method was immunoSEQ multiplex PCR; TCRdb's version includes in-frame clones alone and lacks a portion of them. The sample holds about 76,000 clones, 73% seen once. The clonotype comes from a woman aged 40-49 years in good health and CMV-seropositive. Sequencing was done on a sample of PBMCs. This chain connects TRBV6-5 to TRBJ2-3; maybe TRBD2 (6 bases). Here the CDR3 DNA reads TGTGCCAGCAGTTACTCGGAGGGAGATACGCAGTATTTT. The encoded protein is CASSYSEGDTQYF.